The 14 T cell receptor beta chains presented below share a single source sample, sequenced in a study of early stage breast cancer tumors. The assay was immunoSEQ multiplex PCR, and TCRdb's table has in-frame clones only and misses some. The sample lists more than 65,000 clones, 65% to 85% occurring once. Material for sequencing was blood. The receptors come from a person aged 35-55 years with breast cancer.

The chain has TRBV28 and TRBJ2-6, with TRBD1 matching over 8 bases. Germline lookup yields CDR1 MDHEN and CDR2 SYDVKM. The CDR3 covers 16 residues. With 8 bases clipped from V and 3 bases from J, the junction kept 9 bases outside the gene matches. In DNA form, the CDR3 reads TGTGCCAGCCTCATCCAGGGGGCGGATGGGGCCAACGTCCTGACTTTC. Residues: CASLIQGADGANVLTF. Supplemented by reference TRBV28 and TRBJ2-6, the full variable domain reads DVKVTQSSRYLVKRTGEKVFLECVQDMDHENMFWYRQDPGLGLRLIYFSYDVKMKEKGDIPEGYSVSREKKERFSLILESASTNQTSMYLCASLIQGADGANVLTFGAGSRLTVL.

This clone has just a few counts. Here the CDR3 reads CASSLGSDTQYF. The CDR3 nucleotides read TGTGCCAGCAGCTTAGGATCAGATACGCAGTATTTT. This sequence joins TRBV11-2 and TRBJ2-3; D unclear. V was clipped by 1 base and J by 4 bases, with 3 bases between them. Germline CDR1 is SGHAT and CDR2 is FQNNGV. This CDR3 contains 12 residues.

This clone was detected only once. This chain links TRBV28 with TRBJ2-3; D unclear. Deletions cut 6 bases from V and 0 bases from J, with 13 bases between. Germline V gene lookup returns CDR1 MDHEN and CDR2 SYDVKM. The CDR3 totals 15 residues. This chain's CDR3 is CASRGVVTSTDTQYF. CDR3 in DNA: TGTGCCAGCAGAGGAGTAGTTACTAGCACAGATACGCAGTATTTT.

This sequence joins TRBV11-3 and TRBJ1-1, with TRBD1 identical over 7 bases. The germline gives CDR1 SGHNT, CDR2 YENEEA. The CDR3 consists of 13 residues. V was clipped by 0 bases and J by 6 bases; unmatched bases: 1. The CDR3 region has the DNA TGTGCCAGCAGCTTAGAAGGGGGCGCTGAAGCTTTCTTT. Translated, it gives CASSLEGGAEAFF.

This chain uses TRBV7-6 with TRBJ2-2, with 8 positions matching TRBD2. The CDR3 has 16 amino acids. After removal of 3 bases from V and 2 bases from J, the junction contained 5 bases not matched to a gene. Germline V gene lookup returns CDR1 SGHVS and CDR2 FNYEAQ. The CDR3 loop reads CASSFLVAGNTGELFF. The CDR3 coding sequence is TGTGCCAGCAGCTTTCTTGTAGCGGGAAACACCGGGGAGCTGTTTTTT.

This chain connects TRBV27 to TRBJ2-5; 8 bases line up with TRBD2. Trimming removed 4 bases from V and 4 bases from J; junction bases left unmatched: 14. This CDR3 is built from 17 residues. Germline V CDR1 and CDR2: MNHEY, SMNVEV (reference sequence). CDR3 region: CASSSPSGRGGGETQYF. The CDR3 DNA reads as TGTGCCAGCAGTTCCCCAAGCGGGAGAGGGGGGGGAGAGACCCAGTACTTC.

This clone was seen only once. This sequence joins TRBV9 and TRBJ2-3, with 10 bases that match TRBD1. V was clipped by 4 bases and J by 4 bases; unmatched bases: 9. CDR1 is SGDLS and CDR2 is YYNGEE in the germline V gene. The CDR3 spans 16 residues. The CDR3 DNA sequence: TGTGCCAGCAGCTTCTCCGGGACAGGGGAATCAGATACGCAGTATTTT. This gives the protein CASSFSGTGESDTQYF.

The gene calls are TRBV6-4 and TRBJ2-1; TRBD2 matches 10 bases. The ends lost 6 bases at V and 6 bases at J; junction bases unmatched: 2. The CDR3 is 13 residues long. CDR1 is MRHNA, CDR2 SNTAGT, per germline. CDR3 nucleotides: TGTGCCAGCAGACTAGCGGGAACCAATGAGCAGTTCTTC. This sequence encodes CASRLAGTNEQFF.

The J gene is TRBJ2-5, the V gene TRBV2; maybe TRBD1 (6 bases). Trimming shortened V by 6 bases and J by 5 bases, and 10 bases separated the two germline ends. The germline gives CDR1 SNHLY, CDR2 FYNNEI. This CDR3 has 12 residues. This CDR3 is CASRDSAETQYF. The DNA for the CDR3 is TGTGCCAGCAGGGACAGTGCGGAGACCCAGTACTTC.

The chain recombines TRBV18 with TRBJ1-1; D is ambiguous. CDR3 length equals 13 residues. V lost 5 bases, J lost 1 base, and 8 bases lay in between. The germline gives CDR1 KGHSH, CDR2 LQKENI. Written as DNA, the CDR3 is TGTGCCAGCTCAATCGACCAGAACACTGAAGCTTTCTTT. Protein: CASSIDQNTEAFF.

A few counts support this clone. The chain has TRBV7-9 and TRBJ1-1, with 7 positions matching TRBD1. The CDR3 length is 15 residues. V shed 5 bases and J 3 bases; nucleotides not matched to a gene: 9. Germline V gives CDR1 SEHNR, CDR2 FQNEAQ (reference sequence). CDR3 in amino acids: CASSPTPTGDTEAFF. Written as DNA, the CDR3 is TGTGCCAGCAGCCCGACGCCAACAGGGGACACTGAAGCTTTCTTT.

CDR3: CASSPWSGRSPETQYF. CDR3 nucleotides: TGTGCCAGCTCCCCGTGGAGCGGGAGATCCCCAGAGACCCAGTACTTC. The rearrangement uses TRBV2 and TRBJ2-5, with TRBD2 matching 8 bases. V was clipped by 8 bases and J by 4 bases; unmatched bases: 15. The germline V gene encodes CDR1 SNHLY and CDR2 FYNNEI. The CDR3 totals 16 residues.

This chain uses TRBV18 with TRBJ1-3, with D perhaps matching TRBD1 (6 bases). Germline CDR1 reads KGHSH; CDR2 reads LQKENI. There are 16 residues in the CDR3. V lost 6 bases and J lost 0, with 15 bases in between. The CDR3 region has the DNA TGTGCCAGCTCCCGGGGGCAGGCGAGCTCTGGAAACACCATATATTTT. It translates to CASSRGQASSGNTIYF.

J is TRBJ1-4 and V is TRBV27; D not resolved. The germline V and J ends were trimmed by 5 bases and 0 bases, with 4 bases remaining between them. In germline, CDR1 is MNHEY, CDR2 SMNVEV (reference sequence). The CDR3 has 13 amino acids. The CDR3 loop is CASSPATNEKLFF. The CDR3 nucleotides are TGTGCCAGCAGTCCAGCAACTAATGAAAAACTGTTTTTT.